This record covers a single T cell receptor (beta chain). What this receptor recognizes is not known. It has no much larger one-base neighbor in the sample; base qualities were not kept. The sample comes from a study of T cell responses to AZD1222 COVID-19 vaccine (dated by TCRdb to about 2021). About the study as a whole: AZD1222 recipients with second doses at about 4 weeks or about 12 weeks were pooled, because spike-specific TCR depth and breadth did not differ between schedules. Trial participants were enrolled into age subgroups of 18-55, 56-69 and 70-plus years, which contained about 150, 28 and 57 TCR-sequenced participants, respectively. TCR sequencing covered 230 to 250 trial participants: 207 given two doses of AZD1222 and some 25 given two doses of MenACWY control vaccine. General conclusions and limits of the study: Because no samples from the day 14 peak response were available, repertoires could be characterized only after the peak T cell response. Conclusions about previously exposed vaccinees are limited, since just a handful of AZD1222 recipients were seropositive for SARS-CoV-2 at baseline. Participants were mostly white British and included more females than males, and it was suggested by the authors that clonal diversity may have been underestimated. Vaccine-associated CD4 TCRs spanned the whole spike protein, with dominant responses in regions 160-218 and 743-854. Nearly half of unique spike-specific TCRs reportedly recognized epitopes outside regions mutated in the B.1.351 and B.1.1.7 variants. In the small 56-69-year group, the increase in depth fell short of significance, most likely because of low power. After two AZD1222 doses, spike-specific TCR breadth and depth were significantly higher than at day 0 and than in MenACWY recipients.

The time point label, read with the paper, signifies: baseline before first vaccination. Vaccinee samples were obtained from the UK trials COV001 and COV002, which included a single-blind randomized controlled phase 2/3 trial of AZD1222 (ChAdOx1 nCoV-19) in healthy adults. For TCRbeta chain sequencing, PBMC samples from trial participants were taken at day 0 and at day 28 after the second dose. The CDR3 regions of human TCRbeta chains were analyzed by immunosequencing. As for the original processing: TCRs in the repertoires were compared against a reference library of SARS-CoV-2-specific TCRs that had been generated with the MIRA antigen-specificity platform. Breadth was defined as the fraction of unique TCRs that were SARS-CoV-2-associated. Depth was defined as the fraction of total T cells that were SARS-CoV-2-associated. Using the MIRA data, every spike-specific TCR was mapped to the spike region that the TCR reacted to and assigned to either a CD4 or a CD8 class. Log10-transformed breadth and depth values were compared by one-way ANOVA with Sidak's multiple comparisons tests. The source is immuneACCESS, and TCRdb retained only in-frame sequences with V and J called. Part of the clones is not carried over; for the studies checked, unresolved V genes explain less than half of this, and the remainder is unexplained. Clone size and V and J calls were adopted from that table, with D and trimming inferred from the DNA. This sample holds approximately 57,000 clones; 86% were observed only once. The ten largest account for 15% to 20% of the sample.

This clonotype originated in an adult in good health. This material consisted of peripheral blood, taken on day 0 of AZD1222 vaccination.

The CDR3 here reads CAWSEGWDTEAFF. The DNA is as follows: TGTGCCTGGAGTGAGGGGTGGGACACTGAAGCTTTCTTT. The sequence joins TRBV30 to TRBJ1-1; the D region possibly corresponds to TRBD1 (5 bases align). The CDR3 contains 13 residues, cysteine and phenylalanine counted. Just the 39-base CDR3 DNA is kept, in frame starting at base 1. The CDR1 and CDR2 encoded by the germline V gene (reference sequence) are GTSNPN and SVGIG. V and J are truncated by 1 base and 3 bases respectively, leaving an intervening sequence of 9 bases.